This TCR beta chain was recorded in a study of blood T cell repertoires in COVID-19. V shed 6 bases, J shed 1 base, and the junction held 5 bases outside the gene matches. There are 15 residues in the CDR3. The V gene's germline CDR1 is SNHLY and CDR2 FYNNEI. The data were produced by immunoSEQ multiplex PCR, yet TCRdb's version contains in-frame clones alone and is incomplete. The table includes some 210,000 clones, more than 80% detected once. The receptor's source is a middle-aged man who had recovered from COVID-19. The chain links TRBV2 to TRBJ2-3; 9 bases match TRBD1. Sequenced material: PBMCs or T cells enriched from blood (not recorded which). The CDR3 DNA is TGTGCCAGCAGCGGGACAGGGTATGGCACAGATACGCAGTATTTT. This codes for CASSGTGYGTDTQYF.